These 26 T cell receptor beta chains share one sample of origin, sequenced in a study of shared clonotypes between healthy human individuals. Method: immunoSEQ multiplex PCR; TCRdb's copy keeps in-frame clones and lacks some. The repertoire holds some 2,000,000 clones, with just under 95% as singletons. Terminally differentiated effector memory CD45RA+ cells were excluded from the naive CD8 cells, which were CD45RO-negative and positively selected for CCR7. The sample taken for sequencing was naive CD8+ T cells sorted from blood. The source is a young man in good health.

The chain combines TRBV15 with TRBJ2-7, with D perhaps matching TRBD1 or TRBD2 (6 bases each). Germline values: CDR1 LNHNV, CDR2 YYDKDF (reference sequence). V lost 4 bases, J lost 5 bases, and 18 bases lay in between. CDR3 size: 15 residues. This chain's CDR3 is CATSISGDSWDEQYF. CDR3 in DNA: TGTGCCACCAGCATCTCAGGGGACTCTTGGGACGAGCAGTACTTC.

The V call is TRBV5-8, the J call TRBJ1-4; 9 nucleotides line up with TRBD1. This CDR3 region has 15 residues. Trimming removed 4 bases from V and 8 bases from J; junction bases left unmatched: 9. The germline gives CDR1 SGHTS, CDR2 YDEGEE. The CDR3 loop reads CASSRRTGVGEKLFF. CDR3 nucleotides: TGTGCCAGCAGCCGACGGACAGGGGTTGGCGAAAAACTGTTTTTT. Filled out from reference TRBV5-8 and TRBJ1-4, the complete variable domain reads EAGVTQSPTHLIKTRGQQATLRCSPISGHTSVYWYQQALGLGLQFLLWYDEGEERNRGNFPPRFSGRQFPNYSSELNVNALELEDSALYLCASSRRTGVGEKLFFGSGTQLSVL.

In regard to this clone: The same CDR3 is also encoded by other DNA sequences in this sample. CDR3 amino acids: CASSYSRLGTDTQYF. CDR3 DNA sequence: TGTGCCAGCAGTTACTCGAGATTGGGCACAGATACGCAGTATTTT. The chain combines TRBV6-5 with TRBJ2-3; D not resolved. V was pared by 0 bases and J by 1 base, with 8 bases between. Looked up from germline, CDR1 is MNHEY and CDR2 is SVGAGI. The CDR3 is 15 amino acids.

The gene calls are TRBV6-1 and TRBJ2-7; D is undetermined. The V gene's germline CDR1 is MNHNS and CDR2 SASEGT. CDR3 length: 12 amino acids. V was pared by 6 bases and J by 0 bases, with 6 bases between. The DNA of the CDR3 is TGTGCCAGCAGGACCGACTCCTACGAGCAGTACTTC. It specifies CASRTDSYEQYF.

The CDR3 is CSVESRDGADTQYF. CDR3 nucleotides: TGCAGCGTCGAAAGCAGGGACGGGGCAGATACGCAGTATTTT. This chain links TRBV29-1 with TRBJ2-3, with D possibly called TRBD1 or TRBD2 (5 bases each). V lost 6 bases and J 4 bases, leaving 17 bases between the germline ends. The CDR3 contains 14 residues. Looked up from germline, CDR1 is SQVTM and CDR2 is ANQGSEA.

This chain joins TRBV9 and TRBJ2-7, with a weak D call TRBD1 (5 bases). The CDR3 has 17 amino acids. Germline V gene lookup returns CDR1 SGDLS and CDR2 YYNGEE. The germline V and J ends were trimmed by 5 bases and 2 bases, with 23 bases remaining between them. The CDR3 spells CASRTFPGSDKPYEQYF. CDR3 nucleotide sequence: TGTGCCAGCAGAACATTTCCAGGGTCGGATAAGCCCTACGAGCAGTACTTC.

The chain recombines TRBV2 with TRBJ2-7; 7 bases line up with TRBD1. The CDR3 has 15 amino acids. The germline CDR1 and CDR2 sequences are SNHLY and FYNNEI. V dropped 9 bases and J dropped 0; count of bases not matched to a gene: 11. This chain's CDR3 is CASFDRDRDSYEQYF. DNA of the CDR3: TGTGCCAGTTTCGACCGGGACAGAGACTCCTACGAGCAGTACTTC. The whole variable domain, remainder taken from reference TRBV2 and TRBJ2-7, is EPEVTQTPSHQVTQMGQEVILRCVPISNHLYFYWYRQILGQKVEFLVSFYNNEISEKSEIFDDQFSVERPDGSNFTLKIRSTKLEDSAMYFCASFDRDRDSYEQYFGPGTRLTVT.

The chain has TRBV4-1 and TRBJ2-3; D call uncertain. There are 12 residues in the CDR3. V was trimmed by 3 bases and J by 2 bases, leaving 3 bases between them. CDR1 and CDR2 from the germline V gene are MGHRA and YSYEKL. CDR3 DNA: TGCGCCAGCAGCCAGAACACAGATACGCAGTATTTT. Protein: CASSQNTDTQYF.

This chain connects TRBV30 to TRBJ1-2, with D unresolved. V lost 4 bases to trimming and J lost 5 bases, with 8 bases between them. Germline V gives CDR1 GTSNPN, CDR2 SVGIG (reference sequence). This CDR3 is built from 11 residues. In DNA, the CDR3 is TGTGCCTGGAAGGGCTTTTATGGCTACACCTTC. This codes for CAWKGFYGYTF.

The chain joins TRBV6-1 to TRBJ1-1, with D tentatively TRBD1 (5 bases). CDR1 and CDR2 from the germline V gene are MNHNS and SASEGT. This CDR3 has 13 residues. V lost 11 bases and J 0 bases, leaving 13 bases between the germline ends. Here the CDR3 reads CAGGHIMNTEAFF. As DNA, the CDR3 is TGTGCCGGCGGACACATCATGAACACTGAAGCTTTCTTT.

The V call is TRBV28, the J call TRBJ2-1; D unresolved. Germline values: CDR1 MDHEN, CDR2 SYDVKM. There are 14 residues in the CDR3. V was clipped by 5 bases and J by 3 bases, with 11 bases between them. CDR3 sequence (DNA): TGTGCCAGCAGTGGATGGACGGACTACAATGAGCAGTTCTTC. Amino acid sequence: CASSGWTDYNEQFF.

The chain employs TRBV25-1 and TRBJ2-7, with TRBD1 identical over 10 bases. With 3 bases clipped from V and 4 bases from J, the junction kept 6 bases outside the gene matches. The V gene's germline CDR1 is MGHDK and CDR2 SYGVNS. This CDR3 is 15 amino acids long. The CDR3 nucleotides are TGTGCCAGCAGTGACCTGACAGGGGGCTTTTACGAGCAGTACTTC. It yields the protein CASSDLTGGFYEQYF.

This chain joins TRBV7-9 and TRBJ1-1, with D possibly TRBD1 on 5 matching bases. The germline V gene has CDR1 SEHNR and CDR2 FQNEAQ (reference sequence). The CDR3 is 16 residues long. Trimming stripped 4 bases from V and 4 bases from J, with 19 bases between. The CDR3 DNA sequence: TGTGCCAGCAGCTACCCTGGGGGTAGCGCGGTCACTGAAGCTTTCTTT. Its translation is CASSYPGGSAVTEAFF.

This chain uses TRBV4-1 with TRBJ1-6; no firm D call. Trimming pared 4 bases from V and 9 bases from J, leaving 16 bases between. CDR3 length equals 15 residues. Germline CDR1 MGHRA, CDR2 YSYEKL. As DNA, the CDR3 is TGCGCCAGCAGCCCGCGGGATGGGGTAGGTTCACCCCTCCACTTT. Translated, it gives CASSPRDGVGSPLHF.

The CDR3 loop reads CASSQSTTGENEKLFF. The CDR3 region has the DNA TGTGCCAGCAGCCAATCCACGACAGGGGAGAATGAAAAACTGTTTTTT. V is TRBV16 and J is TRBJ1-4, with 8 positions matching TRBD1. CDR1 is KGHSY and CDR2 is FQNENV in the germline V gene. With 0 bases clipped from V and 5 bases from J, the junction kept 5 bases outside the gene matches. CDR3 size: 16 residues.

This chain joins TRBV6-1 and TRBJ1-5; D perhaps matches TRBD1 (5 bases). Trimming took off 8 bases at V and 6 bases at J, with 20 bases between the two ends. Per germline, CDR1 MNHNS and CDR2 SASEGT. This CDR3 contains 15 residues. CDR3 sequence: CASLVLGVRTQPQHF. The CDR3 nucleotides are TGTGCCAGCCTCGTTTTGGGGGTCCGTACTCAGCCCCAGCATTTT.

The genes are TRBV9 and TRBJ2-7, with D possibly being TRBD1 or TRBD2 (6 bases each). V dropped 3 bases and J dropped 6 bases, with 19 bases sitting between them. This CDR3 comprises 15 residues. The germline V gene encodes CDR1 SGDLS and CDR2 YYNGEE. This CDR3 reads CASSAGGGLQGEQYF. Written as DNA, the CDR3 is TGTGCCAGCAGCGCCGGGGGCGGGCTTCAGGGCGAGCAGTACTTC.

For this clone: The same CDR3 can be traced to other DNA sequences in this sample. The rearrangement uses TRBV6-5 and TRBJ2-5; 8 nucleotides align to TRBD1. CDR1 and CDR2 (germline): MNHEY, SVGAGI. The CDR3 loop spans 14 amino acids. V lost 6 bases and J lost 4; bases outside the gene matches: 7. CDR3 protein: CASSPGQGRETQYF. The CDR3 bases are TGTGCCAGCAGCCCCGGACAGGGCAGAGAGACCCAGTACTTC.

J is TRBJ2-3 and V is TRBV13; D is ambiguous. Germline CDR1 and CDR2: PRHDT and FYEKMQ (reference sequence). CDR3 size: 15 residues. V was trimmed by 3 bases and J by 6 bases, leaving 16 bases between them. In DNA form, the CDR3 reads TGTGCCAGCAGCTTGGTCGAGTATTCACGCGATACGCAGTATTTT. Its translation is CASSLVEYSRDTQYF.

The chain couples TRBV27 to TRBJ2-7; 9 positions match TRBD1. This CDR3 has 14 residues. The ends lost 6 bases at V and 3 bases at J; junction bases unmatched: 6. Germline values: CDR1 MNHEY, CDR2 SMNVEV (reference sequence). The CDR3 DNA is TGTGCCAGCAGATATAGACAGGGGGGCTACGAGCAGTACTTC. It translates to CASRYRQGGYEQYF.

As to this clone: The same CDR3 is also encoded by other DNA sequences in this sample. The chain uses TRBV2 and TRBJ1-1; unclear D gene. Germline CDR1 is SNHLY and CDR2 is FYNNEI. Deletions cut 0 bases from V and 1 base from J, with 6 bases between. CDR3 size: 14 residues. For the CDR3, the DNA is TGTGCCAGCAGTGAAGCAGCAGGGAACACTGAAGCTTTCTTT. It encodes CASSEAAGNTEAFF.

As to this clone: Other DNA sequences from this sample encode an identical CDR3 as well. V is TRBV9 and J is TRBJ2-2; D remains ambiguous. CDR1 and CDR2 from the germline V gene are SGDLS and YYNGEE. Trimming pared 2 bases from V and 3 bases from J, leaving 2 bases between. The CDR3 spans 12 residues. This CDR3 reads CASSVYTGELFF. The CDR3 coding sequence is TGTGCCAGCAGCGTTTACACCGGGGAGCTGTTTTTT.

The V gene is TRBV5-1, the J gene TRBJ2-1; maybe TRBD2 (6 bases). Looked up from germline, CDR1 is SGHRS and CDR2 is YFSETQ. Trimming shortened V by 4 bases and J by 4 bases, and 18 bases separated the two germline ends. This CDR3 contains 16 residues. DNA for the CDR3: TGCGCCAGCAGCATGGCGTGGGGGGTCAAGTACAATGAGCAGTTCTTC. Translated: CASSMAWGVKYNEQFF.

On this clone itself: The identical CDR3 is also encoded by other nucleotide sequences in the sample. This sequence joins TRBV7-9 and TRBJ2-7; no clear D gene. Germline V lookup: CDR1 SEHNR, CDR2 FQNEAQ (reference sequence). CDR3 length: 13 residues. The V end lost 1 base, the J end lost 4 bases, and 8 bases lay between the germline ends. CDR3 residues: CASSLGGGYEQYF. DNA of the CDR3: TGTGCCAGCAGCTTAGGAGGCGGTTACGAGCAGTACTTC.

This chain uses TRBV11-2 with TRBJ2-7; possible D gene TRBD1, 5 bases. The CDR3 spans 15 residues. V was trimmed by 1 base and J by 5 bases, leaving 15 bases between them. Germline-derived CDR1 and CDR2 are SGHAT and FQNNGV. The DNA for the CDR3 is TGTGCCAGCAGCTTAGGGGCAGGGCCCCTTGACGAGCAGTACTTC. Its protein product is CASSLGAGPLDEQYF.

The CDR3 DNA reads TGTGCCAGCAGCTTTCGGTCAAACTTAGGGGAAGCTTTCTTT. This codes for CASSFRSNLGEAFF. This chain joins TRBV5-6 and TRBJ1-1; D is unclear. V shed 2 bases and J shed 8 bases, with 16 bases lying between them. Germline lookup yields CDR1 SGHDT and CDR2 YYEEEE. The length of the CDR3 is 14 residues.